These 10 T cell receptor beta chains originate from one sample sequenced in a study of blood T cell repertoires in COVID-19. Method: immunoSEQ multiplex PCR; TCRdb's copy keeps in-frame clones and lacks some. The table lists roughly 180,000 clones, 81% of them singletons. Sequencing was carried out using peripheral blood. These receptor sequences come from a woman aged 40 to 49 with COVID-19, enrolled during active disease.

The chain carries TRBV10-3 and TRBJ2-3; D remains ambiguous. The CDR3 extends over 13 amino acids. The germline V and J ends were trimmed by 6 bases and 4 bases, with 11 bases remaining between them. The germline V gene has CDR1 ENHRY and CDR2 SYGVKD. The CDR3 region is CAIREQVADTQYF. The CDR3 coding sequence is TGTGCCATCAGAGAGCAAGTAGCAGATACGCAGTATTTT.

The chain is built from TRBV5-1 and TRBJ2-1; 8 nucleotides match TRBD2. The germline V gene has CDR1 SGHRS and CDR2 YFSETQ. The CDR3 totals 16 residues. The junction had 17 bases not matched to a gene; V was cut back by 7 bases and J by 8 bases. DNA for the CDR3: TGCGCCAGCTCTGCGGCCTTGGTAGCGGGGCTGGATGAGCAGTTCTTC. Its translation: CASSAALVAGLDEQFF.

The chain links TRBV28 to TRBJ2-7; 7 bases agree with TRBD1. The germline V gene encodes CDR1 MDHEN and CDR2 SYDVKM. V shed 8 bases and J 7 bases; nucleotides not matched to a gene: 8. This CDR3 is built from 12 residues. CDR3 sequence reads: CASQQGKGEQYF. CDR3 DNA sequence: TGTGCCAGCCAACAGGGGAAGGGGGAGCAGTACTTC.

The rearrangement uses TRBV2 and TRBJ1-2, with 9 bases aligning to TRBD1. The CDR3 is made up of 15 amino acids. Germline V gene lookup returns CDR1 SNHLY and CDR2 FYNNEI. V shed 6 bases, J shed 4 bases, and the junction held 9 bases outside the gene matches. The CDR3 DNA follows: TGTGCCAGCAGAGGACACCCGGGACAGGGCTATGGCTACACCTTC. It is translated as CASRGHPGQGYGYTF.

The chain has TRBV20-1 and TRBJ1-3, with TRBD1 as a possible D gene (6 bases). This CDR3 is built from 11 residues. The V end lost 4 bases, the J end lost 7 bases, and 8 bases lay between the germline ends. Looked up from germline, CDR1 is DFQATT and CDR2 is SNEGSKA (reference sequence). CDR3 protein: CSANRDNTIYF. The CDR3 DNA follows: TGCAGTGCTAACAGGGACAACACCATATATTTT.

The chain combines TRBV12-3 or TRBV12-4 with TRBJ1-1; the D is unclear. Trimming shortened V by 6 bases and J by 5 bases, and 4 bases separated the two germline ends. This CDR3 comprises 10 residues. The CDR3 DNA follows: TGTGCCAGCAGCCGGACTGAAGCTTTCTTT. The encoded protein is CASSRTEAFF.

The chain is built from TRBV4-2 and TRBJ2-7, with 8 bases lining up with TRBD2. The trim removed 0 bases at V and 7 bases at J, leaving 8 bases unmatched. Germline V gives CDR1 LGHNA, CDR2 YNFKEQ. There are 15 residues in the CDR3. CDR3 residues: CASSQDHGSGNEQYF. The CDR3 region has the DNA TGTGCCAGCAGCCAAGATCATGGTAGCGGGAATGAGCAGTACTTC.

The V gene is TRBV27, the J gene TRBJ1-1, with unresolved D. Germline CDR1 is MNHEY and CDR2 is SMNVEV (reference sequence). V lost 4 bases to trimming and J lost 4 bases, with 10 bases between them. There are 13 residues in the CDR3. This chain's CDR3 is CASSSVALTEAFF. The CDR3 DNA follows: TGTGCCAGCAGTTCCGTGGCCCTCACTGAAGCTTTCTTT.

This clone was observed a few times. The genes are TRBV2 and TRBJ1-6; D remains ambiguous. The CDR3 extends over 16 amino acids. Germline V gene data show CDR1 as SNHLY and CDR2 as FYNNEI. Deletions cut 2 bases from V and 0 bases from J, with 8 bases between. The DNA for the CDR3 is TGTGCCAGCAGTGAATCGAGGAGCTCCTATAATTCACCCCTCCACTTT. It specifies CASSESRSSYNSPLHF.

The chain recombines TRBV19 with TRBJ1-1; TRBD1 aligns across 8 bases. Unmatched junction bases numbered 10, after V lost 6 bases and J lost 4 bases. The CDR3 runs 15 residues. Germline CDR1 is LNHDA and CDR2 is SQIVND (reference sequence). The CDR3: CASRDSGGEFTEAFF. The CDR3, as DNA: TGTGCCAGTAGAGATTCAGGGGGCGAATTCACTGAAGCTTTCTTT.